This TCR beta chain was retrieved from a study of shared clonotypes between healthy human individuals. Study conclusions and caveats: At large depth, rarefaction still showed sorted-subset sequencing to be incomplete.

Donors, without exception, were Caucasian adults residing in Nashville, Tennessee. Regarding this clone: As yet, its antigen is unknown.

The method was immunoSEQ multiplex PCR; TCRdb's version includes in-frame clones alone and lacks a portion of them. The sample gives roughly 1,500,000 clones, approximately 98.5% of which show up once; roughly 0.35% is in the top ten. The clonotype comes from a man between 25 and 39 years old in good health. The source material was naive CD4+ T cells sorted from blood. Indicated subset: CD45RA+ positively selected.

The CDR3 bases are TGTGCCCTGAAAGTAACCGGGACAACGAACACCGGGGAGCTGTTTTTT. The encoded protein is CALKVTGTTNTGELFF. The chain combines TRBV7-8 with TRBJ2-2; D might be TRBD1 (6 bases). The V and J ends lost 11 bases and 0 bases respectively, with 19 bases between them. CDR3 length equals 16 residues. Germline assignment: CDR1 SGHVS and CDR2 FQNEAQ. The full variable domain, rest sourced from reference TRBV7-8 and TRBJ2-2, is GAGVSQSPRYKVAKRGQDVALRCDPISGHVSLFWYQQALGQGPEFLTYFQNEAQLDKSGLPSDRFFAERPEGSVSTLKIQRTQQEDSAVYLCALKVTGTTNTGELFFGEGSRLTVL.